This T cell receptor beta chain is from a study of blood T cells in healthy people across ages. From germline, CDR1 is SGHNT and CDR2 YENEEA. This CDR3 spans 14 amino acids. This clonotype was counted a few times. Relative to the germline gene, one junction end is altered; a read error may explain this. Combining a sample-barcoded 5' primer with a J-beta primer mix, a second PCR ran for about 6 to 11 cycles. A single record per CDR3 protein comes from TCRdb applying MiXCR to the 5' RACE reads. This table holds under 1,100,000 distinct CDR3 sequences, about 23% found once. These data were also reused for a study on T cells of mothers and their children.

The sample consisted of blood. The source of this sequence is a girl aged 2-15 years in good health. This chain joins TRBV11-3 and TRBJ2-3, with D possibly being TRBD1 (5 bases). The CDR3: CASSLGTATDAQYF. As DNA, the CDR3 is TGTGCCAGCAGCTTAGGGACGGCGACAGATGCGCAGTATTTT. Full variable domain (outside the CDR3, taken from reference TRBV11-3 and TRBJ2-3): EAGVVQSPRYKIIEKKQPVAFWCNPISGHNTLYWYLQNLGQGPELLIRYENEEAVDDSQLPKDRFSAERLKGVDSTLKIQPAELGDSAVYLCASSLGTATDAQYFGPGTRLTVL.